The TCR beta chain described here comes from a study of OX40 agonist ivuxolimab in advanced cancers. Germline loops: CDR1 ENHRY, CDR2 SYGVKD. The J segment lost 0 bases and the V segment lost 3 bases, leaving 2 bases of the junction unmatched. The CDR3 contains 15 residues. Repertoires were generated with immunoSEQ multiplex PCR, while TCRdb's copy carries only in-frame clones and drops some. The sample records roughly 80,000 clones, 80% to 90% being singletons. In this sample, this clone turned up once. Antigen: not known. Study-level results: Certain nonresponders additionally had low normalized T-cell clonal expansion. At doses 0.1 to 3.0 mg/kg, CD4+ and CD8+ clones expanded.

This chain links TRBV10-3 with TRBJ2-1, with TRBD2 identical over 7 bases. The sample was CD4+ or CD8+ T cells sorted from blood, taken in a trial of the OX40 agonist ivuxolimab. The receptor's source is an adult with an advanced solid tumor such as melanoma, head and neck, liver or kidney cancer. CDR3 bases: TGTGCCATCAGTGATTCGGGGGGCTCCTACAATGAGCAGTTCTTC. Translated: CAISDSGGSYNEQFF.